The 16 T cell receptor beta chains presented below share a single source sample, sequenced in a study of Tregs in tolerant kidney transplant recipients. Mixed chimerism was transient after nonmyeloablative marrow transplants from related graft donors. Data came from immunoSEQ multiplex PCR; TCRdb stores just in-frame clones and leaves some out. The sample includes tens of thousands of clones. Material: CD4+ T cells from blood (PBMCs), obtained 24 months after the transplant. The receptor source for this set is a human patient who received a combined kidney and bone marrow transplant. The graft donor may have contributed some T cells.

In the case of this clone: The read finishes 3 residues shy of the CDR3 end, and the germline J gene is used to complete it. V is TRBV20-1 and J is TRBJ2-7, with TRBD2 matching 14 bases. V shed 7 bases and J 3 bases; nucleotides not matched to a gene: 5. In germline, CDR1 is DFQATT, CDR2 SNEGSKA (reference sequence). The CDR3 length is 14 residues. CDR3 bases read: TGCAGTGGGAGACTAGCGGGGGGGTTCTACGAG. This sequence encodes CSGRLAGGFYE. In full, the CDR3 reads CSGRLAGGFYEQYF.

The CDR3 bases that were read are TGCAGTGCTAGAGCAGCCGGGACTAGCGGGAGGGCCCCAACCTACGAG. Amino acid sequence: CSARAAGTSGRAPTYE. The full CDR3 is CSARAAGTSGRAPTYEQYF. V and J are TRBV20-1 and TRBJ2-7; 16 nucleotides align to TRBD2. Read coverage stops 3 residues before the CDR3 terminus; the germline J gene supplies the remainder. V lost 1 base and J lost 2; bases outside the gene matches: 11. The CDR3 covers 19 residues. The germline gives CDR1 DFQATT, CDR2 SNEGSKA (reference sequence).

Turning to this clone: The read comes to an end 3 residues before the CDR3 does, leaving the germline J gene to fill in the end. The chain joins TRBV7-2 to TRBJ2-1, with D unresolved. This CDR3 has 15 amino acids. The germline V gene has CDR1 SGHTA and CDR2 FQGNSA. The V end lost 5 bases, the J end lost 7 bases, and 18 bases lay between the germline ends. CDR3 DNA (partial): TGTGCCAGCAGCCGCGATGGCGCGGCCCGTAATGAG. This gives the protein CASSRDGAARNE. The full CDR3 sequence reads CASSRDGAARNEQFF.

Of note for this clone: Sequencing ends 3 residues short of the CDR3 end; the germline J gene provides the rest. V gene TRBV2 combines with J gene TRBJ2-7, with 9 bases lining up with TRBD1. Germline trimming cut 7 bases from V and 3 bases from J; bases unmatched to any gene: 10. This CDR3 has 15 amino acids. Germline CDR1 is SNHLY and CDR2 is FYNNEI. The CDR3 loop reads CASTLGTGRVYEQYF. The CDR3 bases that were read are TGTGCCAGCACTCTGGGGACAGGGAGAGTCTACGAG.

In regard to this clone: The sequence runs out 3 residues before the end of the CDR3; the remainder is reconstructed from the germline J gene. This sequence joins TRBV20-1 and TRBJ2-5, with 8 bases aligning to TRBD2. Germline loops: CDR1 DFQATT, CDR2 SNEGSKA (reference sequence). The CDR3 loop spans 15 amino acids. V trimming: 3 bases; J trimming: 4 bases; junction bases outside the gene matches: 10. CDR3 sequence reads: CSASPPAGEVETQYF. Incomplete CDR3 DNA: TGCAGTGCTAGTCCCCCAGCGGGAGAGGTAGAGACC.

About this clone: The read terminates 3 residues ahead of where the CDR3 ends, so the germline J gene completes it. V and J are TRBV7-3 and TRBJ2-1; possibly TRBD2 for D (5 bases). The V end lost 5 bases, the J end lost 9 bases, and 17 bases lay between the germline ends. Germline CDR1 SGHTA, CDR2 FQGTGA. This CDR3 comprises 14 residues. CDR3 loop: CASSRPEAEAEQFF. The covered CDR3 bases are TGTGCCAGCAGCCGCCCAGAAGCGGAAGCTGAG.

A note on this clone: The read comes to an end 3 residues before the CDR3 does, leaving the germline J gene to fill in the end. The J gene is TRBJ2-3, the V gene TRBV7-2; D might be TRBD2 (6 bases). This CDR3 is built from 15 residues. V was clipped by 4 bases and J by 0 bases, with 11 bases between them. From germline, CDR1 is SGHTA and CDR2 FQGNSA. The CDR3 sequence: CASSSTGGSTDTQYF. The sequenced CDR3 bases are TGTGCCAGCAGCTCGACTGGGGGGAGCACAGATACG.

For this clone: Sequencing ends 3 residues short of the CDR3 end; the germline J gene provides the rest. The genes are TRBV20-1 and TRBJ1-1; 7 bases map to TRBD1. Germline assignment: CDR1 DFQATT and CDR2 SNEGSKA (reference sequence). CDR3 length: 13 amino acids. CDR3 DNA, as far as it was read: TGCAGTGTCCTTGACAGGGTTTACACTTCG. Translated: CSVLDRVYTS. The whole CDR3 is CSVLDRVYTSAFF.

Comment on this clone: The read ends 3 residues early relative to the CDR3; the germline J gene fills the gap. This rearrangement joins TRBV20-1 to TRBJ1-4; no clear D. The germline V and J ends were trimmed by 7 bases and 7 bases, with 10 bases remaining between them. The germline CDR1 and CDR2 sequences are DFQATT and SNEGSKA (reference sequence). The CDR3 is 11 amino acids. CDR3: CSVLRAEKLFF. The DNA read from the CDR3 is TGCAGTGTTTTAAGAGCTGAAAAA.

In regard to this clone: Coverage ceases 3 residues before the CDR3 finishes, and the germline J gene fills in the end. The chain has TRBV5-1 and TRBJ2-2; D not resolved. Germline V CDR1 and CDR2: SGHRS, YFSETQ. V lost 0 bases, J lost 6 bases, and 6 bases lay in between. The CDR3 consists of 13 residues. Incomplete CDR3 DNA: TGCGCCAGCAGCTTGGAGCGACCCGGGGAG. Its translation: CASSLERPGE. Given in full, the CDR3 is CASSLERPGELFF.

On this clone itself: The read comes to an end 3 residues before the CDR3 does, leaving the germline J gene to fill in the end. The J gene is TRBJ2-7, the V gene TRBV20-1; maybe TRBD1 (6 bases). The CDR3 extends over 14 amino acids. Germline loops: CDR1 DFQATT, CDR2 SNEGSKA (reference sequence). The V end was cut by 2 bases, the J end by 3 bases, with 14 bases between. The covered CDR3 bases are TGCAGTGCTAGACACAGGGTGTCAAACTACGAG. Translated: CSARHRVSNYE. The whole CDR3 is CSARHRVSNYEQYF.

Worth noting for this clone: The read ends 3 residues before the CDR3 terminus; that terminus is restored from the germline J gene. The chain is built from TRBV18 and TRBJ2-1; D possibly corresponds to TRBD2 (6 bases). Trimming shortened V by 3 bases and J by 6 bases, and 6 bases separated the two germline ends. Germline V gene data show CDR1 as KGHSH and CDR2 as LQKENI. CDR3 size: 12 residues. The CDR3 bases that were read are TGTGCCAGCTCACCGACTAGCAATGAG. This encodes CASSPTSNE. The whole CDR3 sequence reads CASSPTSNEQFF.

Comment on this clone: The read falls 3 residues short of the CDR3 end, and the missing part is taken from the germline J gene. The genes are TRBV5-1 and TRBJ2-5; 8 nucleotides line up with TRBD1. Germline-derived CDR1 and CDR2 are SGHRS and YFSETQ. The CDR3 spans 13 residues. V shed 4 bases, J shed 5 bases, and the junction held 4 bases outside the gene matches. CDR3 bases read: TGCGCCAGCAGCGCCAGGGGGCGGGAGACC. Protein product: CASSARGRET. The CDR3 as a whole reads CASSARGRETQYF.

Turning to this clone: The read ends 3 residues before the CDR3 terminus; that terminus is restored from the germline J gene. The genes are TRBV6-1 and TRBJ2-1, with D uncertain. CDR3 length: 15 amino acids. The germline V and J ends were trimmed by 1 base and 1 base, with 8 bases remaining between them. CDR1 and CDR2 from the germline V gene are MNHNS and SASEGT. The part of the CDR3 DNA that was read is TGTGCCAGCAGTGAAGATTCGGGTTCCTACAATGAG. Amino acid sequence: CASSEDSGSYNE. Given in full, the CDR3 is CASSEDSGSYNEQFF.

As concerns this clone: The sequence runs out 3 residues before the end of the CDR3; the remainder is reconstructed from the germline J gene. J is TRBJ2-5 and V is TRBV19; possible D gene TRBD1, 6 bases. The CDR3 runs 13 residues. Per germline, CDR1 LNHDA and CDR2 SQIVND (reference sequence). Trimming cost V 6 bases and J 2 bases, with 10 bases left between them. The CDR3 bases that were read are TGTGCCAGTAGCAAAGACAGGCAAGAGACC. This encodes CASSKDRQET. The entire CDR3 sequence reads CASSKDRQETQYF. Full variable domain (remainder filled in from reference TRBV19 and TRBJ2-5): DGGITQSPKYLFRKEGQNVTLSCEQNLNHDAMYWYRQDPGQGLRLIYYSQIVNDFQKGDIAEGYSVSREKKESFPLTVTSAQKNPTAFYLCASSKDRQETQYFGPGTRLLVL.

Details on this clone: From the germline J gene comes the end of the CDR3, since the read stops 3 residues before it. The chain combines TRBV5-1 with TRBJ2-5, with 9 bases lining up with TRBD2. With V trimmed by 0 bases and J by 4 bases, 1 base remained unmatched. Germline loops: CDR1 SGHRS, CDR2 YFSETQ. CDR3 length: 14 residues. The CDR3 sequence: CASSLGAGGETQYF. CDR3 bases read: TGCGCCAGCAGCTTGGGAGCGGGAGGAGAGACC.